The clone carrying this T cell receptor beta chain was seen many times. As yet, its antigen is unknown. TCRdb passed the reads through MiXCR, listing each CDR3 protein once. The sample carries more than 85,000 distinct CDR3 sequences, approximately 17% recorded once. The sample comes from a study of T cell repertoires in cytomegalovirus infection. Study-level background: It was the public TCR beta signatures that indicated both CMV infection and matching HLA type. Study-wide findings and caveats: Carriers of CMV plus the relevant HLA were identified by cumulative public TCR beta family frequency. Ex vivo, HLA-C-restricted CMV-specific TCR beta clonotypes prevailed over the rest of the response.

CDR3 length equals 15 residues. V lost 3 bases and J 4 bases, leaving 15 bases between the germline ends. Germline-derived CDR1 and CDR2 are LNHDA and SQIVND (reference sequence). The sequenced sample consisted of PBMCs. This TCR derives from a human donor in good health (CMV status not recorded). Some clones in this sample may be carry-over from other donors' samples. The genes are TRBV19 and TRBJ1-2, with a tentative D call TRBD1 (6 bases). This CDR3 reads CASSITGRTVYGYTF. The CDR3 DNA is TGTGCCAGTAGTATTACCGGGAGGACAGTCTATGGCTACACCTTC. The complete variable domain, with remaining parts taken from reference TRBV19 and TRBJ1-2, reads DGGITQSPKYLFRKEGQNVTLSCEQNLNHDAMYWYRQDPGQGLRLIYYSQIVNDFQKGDIAEGYSVSREKKESFPLTVTSAQKNPTAFYLCASSITGRTVYGYTFGSGTRLTVV.